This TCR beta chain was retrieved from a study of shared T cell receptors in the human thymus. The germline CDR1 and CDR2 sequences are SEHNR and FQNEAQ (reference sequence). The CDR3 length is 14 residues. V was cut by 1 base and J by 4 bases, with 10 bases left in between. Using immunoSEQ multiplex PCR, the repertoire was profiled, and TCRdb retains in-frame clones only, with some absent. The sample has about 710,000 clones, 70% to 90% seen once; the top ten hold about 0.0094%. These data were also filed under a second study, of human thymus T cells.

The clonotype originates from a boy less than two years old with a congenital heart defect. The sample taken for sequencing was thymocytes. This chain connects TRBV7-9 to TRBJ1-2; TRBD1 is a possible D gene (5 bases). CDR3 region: CASSLEPGGYGYTF. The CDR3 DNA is TGTGCCAGCAGCTTAGAACCGGGGGGCTATGGCTACACCTTC. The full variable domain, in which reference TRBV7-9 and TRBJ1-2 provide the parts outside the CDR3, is DTGVSQNPRHKITKRGQNVTFRCDPISEHNRLYWYRQTLGQGPEFLTYFQNEAQLEKSRLLSDRFSAERPKGSFSTLEIQRTEQGDSAMYLCASSLEPGGYGYTFGSGTRLTVV.